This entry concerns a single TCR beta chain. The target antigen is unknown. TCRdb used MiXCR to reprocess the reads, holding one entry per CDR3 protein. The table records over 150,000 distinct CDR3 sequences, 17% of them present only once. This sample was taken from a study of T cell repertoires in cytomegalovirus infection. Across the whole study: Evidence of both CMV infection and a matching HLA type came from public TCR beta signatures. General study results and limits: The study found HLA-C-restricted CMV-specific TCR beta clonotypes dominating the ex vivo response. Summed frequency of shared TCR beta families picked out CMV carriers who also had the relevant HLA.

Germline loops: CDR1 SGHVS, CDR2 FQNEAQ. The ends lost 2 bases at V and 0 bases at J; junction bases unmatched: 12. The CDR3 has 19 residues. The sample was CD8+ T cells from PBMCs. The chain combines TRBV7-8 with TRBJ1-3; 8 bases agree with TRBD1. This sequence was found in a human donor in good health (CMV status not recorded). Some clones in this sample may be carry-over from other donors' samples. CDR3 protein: CASSLWDRTKLISGNTIYF. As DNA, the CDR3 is TGTGCCAGCAGCTTATGGGACAGGACTAAACTGATCTCTGGAAACACCATATATTTT.